This T cell receptor (beta chain) was found in a study of cytomegalovirus exposure and HLA in healthy donors. Study observations and caveats: Generally TCR sequences proved uncommon, though certain public TCRs appeared in numerous donors.

V shed 6 bases and J 8 bases; nucleotides not matched to a gene: 8. The CDR3 loop spans 14 amino acids. Germline lookup yields CDR1 MNHEY and CDR2 SVGAGI. The protocol was immunoSEQ multiplex PCR, while the TCRdb copy is restricted to in-frame clones and leaves out a portion. The data show about 400,000 clones, roughly 90% seen once. A note on this clone: The antigen is unknown.

The rearrangement uses TRBV6-5 and TRBJ1-4; 8 bases are a match to TRBD1. The clonotype was recovered from a young woman in good health and CMV-seronegative. Specimen: PBMCs. The CDR3 nucleotides are TGTGCCAGCAGCCGCGACAGGGGAGGAGAAAAACTGTTTTTT. Encoded protein: CASSRDRGGEKLFF.